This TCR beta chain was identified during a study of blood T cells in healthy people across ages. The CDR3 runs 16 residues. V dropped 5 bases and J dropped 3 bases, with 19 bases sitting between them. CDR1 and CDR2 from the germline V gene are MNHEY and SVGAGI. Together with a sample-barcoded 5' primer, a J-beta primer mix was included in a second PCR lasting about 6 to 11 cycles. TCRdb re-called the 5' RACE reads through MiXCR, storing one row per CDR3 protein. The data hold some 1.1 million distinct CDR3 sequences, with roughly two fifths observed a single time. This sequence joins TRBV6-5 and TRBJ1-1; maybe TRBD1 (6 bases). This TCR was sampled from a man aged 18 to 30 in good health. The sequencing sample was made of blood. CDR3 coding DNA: TGTGCCAGCAGTCAAAGGGCGGACAGCAAATACACTGAAGCTTTCTTT. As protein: CASSQRADSKYTEAFF.